The rows below give T cell receptor beta chains drawn from one sample of a study of cytomegalovirus exposure and HLA in healthy donors. Clones were read by immunoSEQ multiplex PCR, and TCRdb kept only the in-frame ones, dropping some. The table includes approximately 150,000 clones, 77% detected once. The sample was PBMCs. The receptors shown here come from a man aged 30-40 years in good health and CMV-seropositive. Each CDR3 is given with its conserved first and last residue. A D gene is named only where the DNA matches it firmly. Clone size, where shown, is once, few, many, or a class for clones that have expanded.

d_call	v_call	j_call	clone_size	cdr3_length	cdr3_nt	cdr3_aa
-	TRBV2	TRBJ2-6	few	16	TGTGCCAGCAGTGAGTTCGGGAGCTCTGGGGCCAACGTCCTGACTTTC	CASSEFGSSGANVLTF
TRBD2	TRBV7-6	TRBJ2-3	few	15	TGTGCCAGCAGCGAGTCTAGCGGGGGCGAGTATACGCAGTATTTT	CASSESSGGEYTQYF
-	TRBV6-1	TRBJ2-7	-	13	TGTGCCACCACACTACGGTTATCCTACGAGCAGTACTTC	CATTLRLSYEQYF
-	TRBV7-9	TRBJ1-1	-	13	TGTGCCAGCAGCCGTAGGGGTGGCACTGAAGCTTTCTTT	CASSRRGGTEAFF
-	TRBV30	TRBJ1-5	few	13	TGTGCCTGGAGGGCTAGGAGCAATCAGCCCCAGCATTTT	CAWRARSNQPQHF
-	TRBV12-5	TRBJ2-1	-	12	TGTGCTAGTGGTTTACAGGGCAATGAGCAGTTCTTC	CASGLQGNEQFF
TRBD1	TRBV5-1	TRBJ2-7	-	14	TGCGCCAGCAGTATGGACAGGGTTAGTTACGAGCAGTACTTC	CASSMDRVSYEQYF
-	TRBV4-3	TRBJ2-7	-	15	TGCGCCAGCAGCCAACTTAGCGACCCCTCCTACGAGCAGTACTTC	CASSQLSDPSYEQYF
-	TRBV6-5	TRBJ2-2	once	14	TGTGCCAGCAGTTATAGGGGCTTGACCGGGGAGCTGTTTTTT	CASSYRGLTGELFF
TRBD1	TRBV27	TRBJ2-1	-	14	TGTGCCAGCAGTCCATGGACAGGGAACGATGAGCAGTTCTTC	CASSPWTGNDEQFF
TRBD2	TRBV7-7	TRBJ2-7	-	13	TGTGCCAGCAGCTTAGGACTAGCGGGGGAGCAGTACTTC	CASSLGLAGEQYF
-	TRBV4-1	TRBJ2-3	-	17	TGCGCCAGCAGCCCCACTTCTACTACCTTAAGCACAGATACGCAGTATTTT	CASSPTSTTLSTDTQYF
TRBD1	TRBV2	TRBJ2-7	-	17	TGTGCCAGCAGTTACCGAAAAGGACAGGGGGCGTCCTACGAGCAGTACTTC	CASSYRKGQGASYEQYF
-	TRBV5-6	TRBJ1-3	-	17	TGTGCCAGCAGCTTGGTATACCAATGGAGAAAGGAAAACACCATATATTTT	CASSLVYQWRKENTIYF
TRBD1	TRBV6-5	TRBJ2-1	-	14	TGTGCCAGCAGTTACGACAGGGGAAGCAATGAGCAGTTCTTC	CASSYDRGSNEQFF
TRBD1	TRBV7-9	TRBJ2-4	-	12	TGTGCCAGCAGCCTAGAAGGGGGCCATCAGTACTTC	CASSLEGGHQYF
TRBD1	TRBV10-3	TRBJ2-1	-	14	TGTGCCATCAGTCGACAGGGGGCCCTCAATGAGCAGTTCTTC	CAISRQGALNEQFF
-	TRBV5-1	TRBJ2-7	-	15	TGCGCCAGCAGCCCCGACCCCGGGAGCTACTACGAGCAGTACTTC	CASSPDPGSYYEQYF
TRBD2	TRBV27	TRBJ2-1	-	14	TGTGCCAGCAGTGGGAGCGGGGGGGCCCTTGAGCAGTTCTTC	CASSGSGGALEQFF
TRBD2	TRBV28	TRBJ2-5	-	13	TGTGCCAGCAGTTTTGCGGGGGAAGAGACCCAGTACTTC	CASSFAGEETQYF
TRBD1	TRBV5-1	TRBJ2-1	once	16	TGCGCCAGCAGCTTATTGACAGGGGGGTCCTACAATGAGCAGTTCTTC	CASSLLTGGSYNEQFF
-	TRBV6-6	TRBJ1-2	-	14	TGTGCCAGCAGGGGCGGGGGGGGCGTCTATGGCTACACCTTC	CASRGGGGVYGYTF
TRBD2	TRBV6-6	TRBJ2-5	-	13	TGTGCCTCCCGGGGTAGCGGGCCAGAGACCCAGTACTTC	CASRGSGPETQYF
TRBD2	TRBV27	TRBJ2-2	-	15	TGTGCCAGCAGTGCGTGGGGGGGAGGTACCGGGGAGCTGTTTTTT	CASSAWGGGTGELFF
-	TRBV2	TRBJ2-1	few	14	TGTGCCAGCAGTGAAGGGACACCCTACAATGAGCAGTTCTTC	CASSEGTPYNEQFF
TRBD1	TRBV19	TRBJ1-3	-	16	TGTGCCAGTAGTCCGAATCGACAGGGTGGTGGAAACACCATATATTTT	CASSPNRQGGGNTIYF
-	TRBV19	TRBJ2-6	few	16	TGTGCCAGTAGTAAACTAGCAGGGTCTGGGGCCAACGTCCTGACTTTC	CASSKLAGSGANVLTF
TRBD1	TRBV6-5	TRBJ2-7	-	15	TGTGCCAGCAGCCTCGACAGGGCCATCTCCTACGAGCAGTACTTC	CASSLDRAISYEQYF
TRBD1	TRBV4-3	TRBJ1-1	-	16	TGCGCCAGCAGCAAGGGGGCCCCTCCACGAAACACTGAAGCTTTCTTT	CASSKGAPPRNTEAFF
TRBD1	TRBV13	TRBJ2-5	-	15	TGTGCCAGCAGCGTGGGACAGGGGGTTCTAGAGACCCAGTACTTC	CASSVGQGVLETQYF
TRBD1	TRBV30	TRBJ2-5	-	11	TGTGCCTGGGGACAGGTCGATGAGCAGTACTTC	CAWGQVDEQYF